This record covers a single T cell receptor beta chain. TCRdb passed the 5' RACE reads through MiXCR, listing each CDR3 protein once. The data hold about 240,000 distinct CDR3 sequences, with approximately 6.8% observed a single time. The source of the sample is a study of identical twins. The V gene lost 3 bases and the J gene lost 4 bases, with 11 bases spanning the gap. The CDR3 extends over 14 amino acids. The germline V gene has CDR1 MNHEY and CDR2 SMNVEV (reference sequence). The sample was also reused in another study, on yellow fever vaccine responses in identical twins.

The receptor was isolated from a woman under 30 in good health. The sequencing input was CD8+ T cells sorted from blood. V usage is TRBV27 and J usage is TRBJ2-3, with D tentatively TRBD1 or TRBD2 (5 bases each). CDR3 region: CASSFGTNADTQYF. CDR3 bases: TGTGCCAGCAGTTTTGGGACGAACGCAGATACGCAGTATTTT.